The source of this T cell receptor (beta chain) is a study of cytomegalovirus exposure and HLA in healthy donors. Overall study results and limits: Earlier findings revealed that most TCR beta V segments proved productive either about 90% or about 30% of the time. CMV serostatus alone was available as immune exposure information. Usually a TCR sequence was rare, but some public TCRs were found in many donors.

PCR involved 60 Vbeta and 13 Jbeta primers. The assay was immunoSEQ multiplex PCR, and TCRdb's table has in-frame clones only and misses some. This table has approximately 160,000 clones, roughly four fifths appearing once. The CDR3 is made up of 12 amino acids. Germline V CDR1 and CDR2: SGHAT, FQDESV (reference sequence). As for this clone: Its antigen is not known.

The chain links TRBV11-1 to TRBJ2-5; the D is unclear. The DNA matches TRBJ2-7 better at its end, which makes the J call doubtful. The clonotype comes from a middle-aged man in good health and CMV-seronegative. Material: PBMCs. The DNA of the CDR3 is TGTGCCAGCAGCTTGGACTCCTACGAGCAGTACTTC. It codes for CASSLDSYEQYF.